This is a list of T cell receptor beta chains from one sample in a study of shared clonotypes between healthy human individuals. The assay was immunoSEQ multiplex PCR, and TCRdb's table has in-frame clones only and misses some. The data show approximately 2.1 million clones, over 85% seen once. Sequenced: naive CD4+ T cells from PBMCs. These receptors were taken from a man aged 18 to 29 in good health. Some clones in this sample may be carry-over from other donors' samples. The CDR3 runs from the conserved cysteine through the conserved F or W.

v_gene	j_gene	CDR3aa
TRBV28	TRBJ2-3	CASRQGEDTQYF
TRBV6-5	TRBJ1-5	CASSGTDHLGPQHF
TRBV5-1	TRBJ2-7	CASSSDREKISYEQYF
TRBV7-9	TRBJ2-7	CASSAQGPYEQYF
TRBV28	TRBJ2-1	CASKVWGGSTRGDEQFF
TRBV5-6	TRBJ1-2	CASSLGRTGPYGYTF
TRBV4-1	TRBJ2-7	CASSPARDRTYEQYF
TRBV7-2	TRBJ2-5	CASSLLGETQYF
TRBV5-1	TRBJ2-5	CASSLDGPGAQYF
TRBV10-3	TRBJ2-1	CAISDLAGEGNEQFF
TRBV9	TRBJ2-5	CASSVYGTGEETQYF
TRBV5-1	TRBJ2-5	CASSLGITGGRQETQYF
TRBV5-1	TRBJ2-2	CASSLLAGDNTGELFF
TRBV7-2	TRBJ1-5	CASSLVRGDQPQHF
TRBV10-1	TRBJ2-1	CASSELEGTSGEYNEQFF
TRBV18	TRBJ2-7	CASSPNSGTYEQYF
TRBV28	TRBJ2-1	CASSLSHLDRATGEQFF
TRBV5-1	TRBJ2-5	CASSVDSQETQYF
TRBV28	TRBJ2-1	CANSGDSYNEQFF
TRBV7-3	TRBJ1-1	CARETGMNTEAFF
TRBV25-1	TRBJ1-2	CASSDSSGTGVIPDGYTF
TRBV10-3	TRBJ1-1	CAIRGTGGDQESFF